Given below is one T cell receptor beta chain in context. Source study methods: Estimates of nucleated cell counts were drawn from the amplification of reference gene primers. Profiled with immunoSEQ multiplex PCR; TCRdb holds only in-frame clones, not every one. From that table come the V and J calls and clone size; the DNA was used to work out D and trimming. The top ten clones hold approximately 11% of a sample with about 200,000 clones, approximately 85% of them seen once. The data belong to a study of blood T cell repertoires in COVID-19. Background on the study: The United States, Italy and Spain supplied acute and convalescent COVID-19 samples. The analysed material was cDNA or gDNA that came from T cells, B-cell-depleted T cells, or PBMCs.

Germline values: CDR1 SGHAT, CDR2 FQDESV (reference sequence). The CDR3 sequence is 14 residues long. J was trimmed by 4 bases and V by 3 bases; bases with no gene match: 4. This clonotype originated in a human donor with active or convalescent COVID-19. The donor label of this sample is uncertain. Input material: peripheral blood. The chain couples TRBV11-1 to TRBJ2-7, with 9 bases lining up with TRBD1. This CDR3 is CASSLGQGGYEQYF. Written as DNA, the CDR3 is TGTGCCAGCAGCTTGGGACAGGGAGGTTACGAGCAGTACTTC.